The sequence of this T cell receptor beta chain was determined in a study of cytomegalovirus exposure and HLA in healthy donors. Findings and limits, study-wide: Fewer N-insertions than the roughly 670-donor mean were reportedly shown by an Asian-associated ancestry cluster in a later analysis.

PCR used 60 Vbeta primers and 13 Jbeta primers. Only in-frame clones appear in the TCRdb table, and some are missing; sequencing was by immunoSEQ multiplex PCR. The sample shows about 110,000 clones, roughly 76% of them seen only once. In the case of this clone: What it recognizes is unknown.

Unrecorded immune exposures were likely, despite nominal health at sampling. CDR1 is MNHEY, CDR2 SMNVEV, per germline (reference sequence). The CDR3 has 11 amino acids. Unmatched junction bases numbered 4, after V lost 11 bases and J lost 9 bases. The J gene is TRBJ1-6, the V gene TRBV27; 7 positions agree with TRBD1. The receptor was derived from a woman aged 45-65 years in good health and CMV-seropositive. Sequencing was performed on PBMCs. The CDR3 DNA sequence: TGTGCCGAGAGGGGGCCTTCACCCCTCCACTTT. This codes for CAERGPSPLHF.